This T cell receptor beta chain was identified during a study of Graves' ophthalmopathy and Graves' hyperthyroidism. TCR beta CDR3 regions were amplified from RNA transcripts. HTBI primers were employed in first-round RT-PCR, then a second-round multiplex PCR followed. One entry per CDR3 protein results from TCRdb running MiXCR on the multiplex PCR reads. The sample holds some 350,000 distinct CDR3 sequences; 15% to 20% are singletons and the top ten take around 2.4%. Each hyperthyroidism patient was newly diagnosed, with under 2 months' duration, and aged 18 to 65. The sequence was collected from an adult woman with stable Graves' hyperthyroidism. Sequencing used peripheral blood.

This CDR3 reads CASTGASGEQYF. The CDR3, as DNA: TGTGCCAGCACGGGGGCGAGCGGCGAGCAGTACTTC. The V and J genes are TRBV9 and TRBJ2-7; D is possibly TRBD1 or TRBD2 (6 bases each). CDR3 size: 12 residues. Germline V lookup: CDR1 SGDLS, CDR2 YYNGEE. V lost 6 bases to trimming and J lost 6 bases, with 13 bases between them. Full variable domain (remainder filled in from reference TRBV9 and TRBJ2-7): DSGVTQTPKHLITATGQRVTLRCSPRSGDLSVYWYQQSLDQGLQFLIQYYNGEERAKGNILERFSAQQFPDLHSELNLSSLELGDSALYFCASTGASGEQYFGPGTRLTVT.